Included here is one T cell receptor beta chain sequence, with context. This clone counts as medium-sized (0.01 to 0.1%). It has no known antigen specificity. Qualities for individual bases were not recorded, and no much larger clone is one base off. Patients with a history of autoimmune disease or receiving systemic immunosuppression were excluded from the trial. Peripheral blood for TCR sequencing was collected from all dose cohorts at baseline, on cycle 4 day 1, and on cycle 7 day 1. The samples were taken from a phase I, first-in-human, multicenter, open-label dose-escalation trial of ivuxolimab. Adults with locally advanced or metastatic melanoma, renal cell carcinoma, hepatocellular carcinoma or head and neck squamous cell carcinoma were enrolled in the trial. Before TCR sequencing, CD4+ and CD8+ T cells were separately sorted from peripheral blood. The junction carries 11 bases between V and J, which are trimmed by 2 bases and 4 bases respectively. Measured from the cysteine to the phenylalanine, the CDR3 is 13 residues long. The entry retains the CDR3 DNA only, 39 bases that are in frame from base 1. CDR1 and CDR2 were assigned from the germline V gene as SQVTM and ANQGSEA.

For sequencing of the TCRbeta CDR3 region, genomic DNA was extracted from the sorted cells. The immunoSEQ Assay was used for sequencing of TCRbeta CDR3 regions. Entries here come from immuneACCESS through TCRdb and include only in-frame sequences with V and J called. Some clones fail to appear in such tables; in the studies checked, an unresolved V gene covers under half of the shortfall, and the cause of the remainder is unknown. The sample data list about 38,000 clones, and about 90% of these were observed just once. The ten top clones hold roughly 32% of the sample. These data are taken from a study of OX40 agonist ivuxolimab in advanced cancers. Regarding the research as a whole: The costimulatory receptor OX40 (CD134) was targeted by ivuxolimab, a fully human IgG2 agonistic monoclonal antibody. Intravenous ivuxolimab was administered to patients every 2 weeks at six dose levels: 0.01, 0.1, 0.3, 1.5, 3 and 10 mg/kg. Among the roughly 50 dose-escalation patients, about 20 had hepatocellular carcinoma, about 15 melanoma, 9 renal cell carcinoma and 9 head and neck cancer. A male proportion of almost 85% and a mean age of approximately 62 years, ranging from about 20 to 79, were recorded for the dose-escalation cohort. Prior anti-PD-1, anti-PD-L1 or anti-CTLA-4 therapy was permitted, and checkpoint inhibitors had been received by about 44% of dose-escalation patients. Partial responses occurred in three dose-escalation patients, of whom one had hepatocellular carcinoma and two had cutaneous melanoma. The point of sequencing TCRbeta in the periphery was to test whether ivuxolimab changed TCR sequence diversity and drove clonal T-cell expansion. The paper reports the monotherapy dose-escalation portion (N ≈ 50 patients) of the phase I ivuxolimab trial.

The paper as a whole reports these results and caveats: In partial responders in the 0.1-3.0 mg/kg groups, normalized peripheral clonal expansion was found to be among the lowest, especially among CD8+ T cells. Low levels of normalized T-cell clonal expansion were also seen in some patients who did not respond. After ivuxolimab, expanded clones were on average more numerous among CD8+ T cells than among CD4+ T cells. The antigen specificity of the peripheral T cells that underwent clonal expansion was not determined. At doses of 0.1 to 3.0 mg/kg, clonal expansion of both CD4+ and CD8+ T cells in blood was seen between baseline and week 6.

The sequence was obtained from an adult with an advanced solid tumor such as melanoma, head and neck, liver or kidney cancer. Sequencing was performed on CD4+ or CD8+ T cells sorted from blood, taken in a trial of the OX40 agonist ivuxolimab. The rearrangement combines TRBV29-1 with TRBJ1-2; the D gene identity is not certain. The CDR3 region reads CSVERAEGYGYTF. Here is the DNA: TGCAGCGTTGAAAGGGCGGAGGGCTATGGCTACACCTTC. The CDR3, completed at both ends by the reference TRBV29-1 and TRBJ1-2 genes, gives the full variable domain SAVISQKPSRDICQRGTSLTIQCQVDSQVTMMFWYRQQPGQSLTLIATANQGSEATYESGFVIDKFPISRPNLTFSTLTVSNMSPEDSSIYLCSVERAEGYGYTFGSGTRLTVV.